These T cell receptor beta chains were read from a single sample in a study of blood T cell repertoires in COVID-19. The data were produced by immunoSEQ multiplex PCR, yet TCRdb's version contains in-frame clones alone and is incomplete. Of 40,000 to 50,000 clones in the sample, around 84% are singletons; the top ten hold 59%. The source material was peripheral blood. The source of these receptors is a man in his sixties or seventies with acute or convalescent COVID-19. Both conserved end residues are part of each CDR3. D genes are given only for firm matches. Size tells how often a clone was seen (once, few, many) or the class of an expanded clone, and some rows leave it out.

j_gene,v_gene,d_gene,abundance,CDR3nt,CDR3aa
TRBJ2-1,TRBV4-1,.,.,TGCGCCAGCAGCCGGGGGCGGGTTCGGCTAGCGGCCTACAATGAGCAGTTCTTC,CASSRGRVRLAAYNEQFF
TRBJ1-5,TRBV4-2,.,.,TGTGCCAGCAGCCAGGACACCAATCAGCCCCAGCATTTT,CASSQDTNQPQHF
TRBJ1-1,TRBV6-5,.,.,TGTGCCAGCGGCCCCAGGGTGAACACTGAAGCTTTCTTT,CASGPRVNTEAFF
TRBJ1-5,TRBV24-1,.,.,TGTGCCACCACGGGAGCGTCGGGGCAGCCCCAGCATTTT,CATTGASGQPQHF
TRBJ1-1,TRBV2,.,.,TGTGCCAGCATCCCGCCTGGGAGGACTGAAGCTTTCTTT,CASIPPGRTEAFF
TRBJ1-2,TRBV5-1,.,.,TGCGCCAGCAGCTGGGGGGGCAGTCTCTATGGCTACACCTTC,CASSWGGSLYGYTF
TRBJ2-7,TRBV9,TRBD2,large,TGTGCCAGCAGCGTAAGCGGGGGAATCTACGAGCAGTACTTC,CASSVSGGIYEQYF
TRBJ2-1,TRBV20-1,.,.,TGCAGTGCTACCAGCGCCTATGAGCAGTTCTTC,CSATSAYEQFF
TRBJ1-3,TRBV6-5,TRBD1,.,TGTGCCAGCAGAGGAGGACAGGGGGGAGTTGAGGCCATATATTTT,CASRGGQGGVEAIYF
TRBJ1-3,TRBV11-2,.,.,TGTGCCAGCAGCTTAGATCCAGCGGGAAACACCATATATTTT,CASSLDPAGNTIYF
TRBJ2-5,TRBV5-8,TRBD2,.,TGTGCCAGCCTTAGCGGGAGGCGGCAGTTGGCGGAGACCCAGTACTTC,CASLSGRRQLAETQYF
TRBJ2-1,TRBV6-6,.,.,TGTGCCAGCAGTGTTCGGCAGGGTGACTACAATGAGCAGTTCTTC,CASSVRQGDYNEQFF
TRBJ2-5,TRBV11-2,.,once,TGTGCCAGCAGCCTCCTTCACTTC,CASSLLHF
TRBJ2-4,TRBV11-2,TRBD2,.,TGTGCCAGCAGCCTGGGGGGGGGAGCCAAAAACATTCAGTACTTC,CASSLGGGAKNIQYF
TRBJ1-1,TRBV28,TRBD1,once,TGTGCCAGCACCACAACCGGGACAGGGAAGGCTGAAGCTTTCTTT,CASTTTGTGKAEAFF
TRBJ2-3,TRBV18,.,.,TGTGCCAGCTCACCACCCGTCAGGAGCACAGATACGCAGTATTTT,CASSPPVRSTDTQYF
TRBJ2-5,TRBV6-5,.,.,TGTGCCAGCAGTTACAAGTTTAACGGTTTCCAAGAGACCCAGTACTTC,CASSYKFNGFQETQYF
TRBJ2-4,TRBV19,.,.,TGTGCCAGTAGTATACGTAGGAAGGGGGATCAGTACTTC,CASSIRRKGDQYF
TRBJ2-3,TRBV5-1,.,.,TGCGCCAGCAGCTACGGACAAACTAGCACAGATACGCAGTATTTT,CASSYGQTSTDTQYF
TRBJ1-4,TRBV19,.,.,TGTGCCAGTAGAGACGGGGGGGCCGGCGAAAAACTGTTTTTT,CASRDGGAGEKLFF
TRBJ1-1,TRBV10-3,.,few,TGTGCCATCACTGCAGGAGGGAACACTGAAGCTTTCTTT,CAITAGGNTEAFF
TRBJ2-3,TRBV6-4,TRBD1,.,TGTGCCAGCAGTGTGGGGACAGGGGGATCAGATACGCAGTATTTT,CASSVGTGGSDTQYF
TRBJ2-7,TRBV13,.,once,TGTGCCAGCAGCCCCAGGCCGGAATCCTACGAGCAGTACTTC,CASSPRPESYEQYF
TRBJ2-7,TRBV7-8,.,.,TGTGCCAGCAGCTTAGCCGGGGTAGGCGAGCAGTACTTC,CASSLAGVGEQYF
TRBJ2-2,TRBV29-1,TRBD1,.,TGCAGCGTTACAGGGGCCGGGGAGCTGTTTTTT,CSVTGAGELFF
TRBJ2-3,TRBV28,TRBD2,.,TGTGCCAGTTCCGGACTAGCGGGCACAGATACGCAGTATTTT,CASSGLAGTDTQYF
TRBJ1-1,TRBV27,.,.,TGTGCCAGCTCGGCCCAGGCCCCCCGGAGGACTGAAGCTTTCTTT,CASSAQAPRRTEAFF
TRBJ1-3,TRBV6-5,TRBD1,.,TGTGCCAGCAGTTCCGACAGGGGGCGAGGAGGAAACACCATATATTTT,CASSSDRGRGGNTIYF
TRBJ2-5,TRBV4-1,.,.,TGCGCCAGCAGCCAAGATATTCCTGGGCAGGGGAAAGAGACCCAGTACTTC,CASSQDIPGQGKETQYF
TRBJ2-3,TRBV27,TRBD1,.,TGTGCCAGCAGTTTTGGACAGGGGAGAGATACGCAGTATTTT,CASSFGQGRDTQYF
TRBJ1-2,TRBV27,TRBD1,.,TGTGCCAGCAGTCCTGGACAGGGCGGCGGCTACACCTTC,CASSPGQGGGYTF
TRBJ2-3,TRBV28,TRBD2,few,TGTGCCAGCAGTCCAGCGGGGAGCACAGATACGCAGTATTTT,CASSPAGSTDTQYF
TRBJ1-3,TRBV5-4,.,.,TGTGCCAGCAGCTTGACGGGGGACCCTGGAAACACCATATATTTT,CASSLTGDPGNTIYF
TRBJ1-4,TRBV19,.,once,TGTGCCAGTAGTTCGATCCGGGTCCCCGAGAGAGGGAAACTGTTTTTT,CASSSIRVPERGKLFF
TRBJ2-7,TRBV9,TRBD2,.,TGTGCCAGCAGCGTGAGTGCTAGCGGGGTTTACGAGCAGTACTTC,CASSVSASGVYEQYF
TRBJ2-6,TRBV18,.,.,TGTGCCAGCTCACCGGACCGGGACACTAAACTCTCTGGGGCCAACGTCCTGACTTTC,CASSPDRDTKLSGANVLTF